This TCR beta chain was recorded in a study of cytomegalovirus exposure and HLA in healthy donors. Study-level points and caveats: TCR beta sequences reportedly predicted most subjects' HLA-A and HLA-B alleles accurately. Several of the most significant clusters appeared, in a later analysis, to be linked to common viral pathogens.

With respect to this clone: Its specificity is unknown.

Trimming cost V 5 bases and J 5 bases; bases outside gene matches: 12. The CDR3 loop spans 16 amino acids. Germline V gives CDR1 SGHRS, CDR2 YFSETQ. The PCR used 60 Vbeta and 13 Jbeta primers. Profiling relied on immunoSEQ multiplex PCR, and the TCRdb table lists in-frame clones only, not all of them. The data show tens of thousands of clones, 55% to 70% seen once. The TCR originated in a woman aged 45-59 years in good health and CMV-seropositive. Material for sequencing was PBMCs. This chain joins TRBV5-1 and TRBJ2-7; 11 nucleotides agree with TRBD1. CDR3 loop: CASSIRGWDRGDEQYF. For the CDR3, the DNA is TGCGCCAGCAGTATAAGAGGATGGGACAGGGGGGACGAGCAGTACTTC.